This T cell receptor beta chain was sequenced for a study of cytomegalovirus exposure and HLA in healthy donors. J lost 4 bases, V lost 3 bases, and 11 bases had no gene match. This CDR3 is 16 amino acids long. CDR1 is MDHEN, CDR2 SYDVKM, per germline. The PCR ran on 60 Vbeta and 13 Jbeta primers. TCRdb's table, derived via immunoSEQ multiplex PCR, lists solely in-frame clones and lacks some. Of 150,000 to 180,000 clones in the sample, 70% to 85% were seen once. On this clone itself: The antigen is unknown.

General study results and limits: Presence/absence analyses took donor sequencing depth as roughly uniform.

This TCR was recovered from a man aged 30 to 39 in good health and CMV-seronegative. The V gene is TRBV28, the J gene TRBJ1-1, with 7 bases lining up with TRBD1. The sequencing sample was made of PBMCs. CDR3 sequence: CASSFWRGRMVTEAFF. Written as DNA, the CDR3 is TGTGCCAGCAGTTTTTGGAGGGGGCGCATGGTCACTGAAGCTTTCTTT.